This T cell receptor beta chain was captured by sequencing in a study of T-cell reconstitution after alpha-beta-depleted transplantation in children. Overall study results and limits: The origin of high day-60 TCRbeta diversity in some patients lay in surviving recipient T cells and thymic progenitors. About two months after transplant, alpha-beta T cells reportedly came from several hundred expanded graft clones.

As to this clonotype: Antigen unknown.

Molecular barcoding with unique molecular identifiers was used for the TCRbeta library. TCRdb re-called the PCR reads through MiXCR, storing one row per CDR3 protein. This sample has hundreds of thousands of distinct CDR3 sequences, with roughly 17% found just once. In germline, CDR1 is SGHRS, CDR2 YFSETQ. V lost 5 bases and J lost 4, with 12 bases in between. CDR3 length: 13 residues. J is TRBJ2-5 and V is TRBV5-1; D assignment may be TRBD1 or TRBD2 (5 bases each). This TCR was recovered from a boy less than two years old who had a stem cell transplant for Wiskott-Aldrich syndrome, so the T cells may come from the graft donor. The sequencing used PBMCs, mostly from graft donor cells, collected 360 days after TCRalphabeta/CD19-depleted stem cell transplant. For the CDR3, the DNA is TGCGCCAGCAGACCGGGACCGGGAGAGACCCAGTACTTC. Its translation: CASRPGPGETQYF. The whole variable domain, remainder taken from reference TRBV5-1 and TRBJ2-5, is KAGVTQTPRYLIKTRGQQVTLSCSPISGHRSVSWYQQTPGQGLQFLFEYFSETQRNKGNFPGRFSGRQFSNSRSEMNVSTLELGDSALYLCASRPGPGETQYFGPGTRLLVL.